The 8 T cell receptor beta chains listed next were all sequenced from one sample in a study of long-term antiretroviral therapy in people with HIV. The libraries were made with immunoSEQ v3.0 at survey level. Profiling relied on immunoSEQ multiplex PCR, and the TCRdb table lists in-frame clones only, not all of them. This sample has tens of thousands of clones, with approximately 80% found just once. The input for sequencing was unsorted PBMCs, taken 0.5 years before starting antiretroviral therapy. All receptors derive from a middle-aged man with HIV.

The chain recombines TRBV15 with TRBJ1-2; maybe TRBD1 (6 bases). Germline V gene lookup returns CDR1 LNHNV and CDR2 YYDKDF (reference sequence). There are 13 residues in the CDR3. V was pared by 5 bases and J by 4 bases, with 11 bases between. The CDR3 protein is CATSLTGSYGYTF. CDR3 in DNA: TGTGCCACCAGCCTAACAGGGTCCTATGGCTACACCTTC.

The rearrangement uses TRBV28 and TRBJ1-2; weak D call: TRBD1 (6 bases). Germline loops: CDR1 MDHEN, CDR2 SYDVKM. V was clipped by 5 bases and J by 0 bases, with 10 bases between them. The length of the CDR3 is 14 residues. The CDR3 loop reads CASSTGSSNYGYTF. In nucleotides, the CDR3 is TGTGCCAGCAGTACAGGGAGTTCTAACTATGGCTACACCTTC.

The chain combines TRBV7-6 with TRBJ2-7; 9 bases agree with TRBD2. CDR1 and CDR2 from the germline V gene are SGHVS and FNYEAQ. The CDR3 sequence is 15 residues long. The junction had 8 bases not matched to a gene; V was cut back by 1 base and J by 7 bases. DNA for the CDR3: TGTGCCAGCAGCTTAGGTGGCGGGGGGGCCGGAGAGCAGTACTTC. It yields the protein CASSLGGGGAGEQYF.

The CDR3 sequence: CSARGSEKLFF. CDR3 nucleotides: TGCAGTGCTAGAGGGAGTGAAAAACTGTTTTTT. J is TRBJ1-4 and V is TRBV20-1; no clear D gene. With 1 base removed from V and 7 bases from J, the gap between germline ends came to 4 bases. This CDR3 is built from 11 residues. The germline CDR1 and CDR2 sequences are DFQATT and SNEGSKA (reference sequence).

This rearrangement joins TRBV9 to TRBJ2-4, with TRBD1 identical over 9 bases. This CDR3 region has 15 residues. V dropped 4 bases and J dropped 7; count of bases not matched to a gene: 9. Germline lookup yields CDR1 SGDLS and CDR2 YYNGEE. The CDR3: CASSSTTGGGNIQYF. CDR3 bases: TGTGCCAGCAGCTCTACTACAGGGGGCGGGAACATTCAGTACTTC.

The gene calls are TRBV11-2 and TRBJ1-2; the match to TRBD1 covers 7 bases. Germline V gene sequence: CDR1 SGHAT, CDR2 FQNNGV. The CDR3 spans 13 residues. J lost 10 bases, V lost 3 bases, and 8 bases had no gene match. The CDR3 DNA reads TGTGCCAGCAGCTTTCGACAGGGAGGTATCTACACCTTC. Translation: CASSFRQGGIYTF. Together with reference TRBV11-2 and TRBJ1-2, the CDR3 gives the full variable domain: EAGVAQSPRYKIIEKRQSVAFWCNPISGHATLYWYQQILGQGPKLLIQFQNNGVVDDSQLPKDRFSAERLKGVDSTLKIQPAKLEDSAVYLCASSFRQGGIYTFGSGTRLTVV.

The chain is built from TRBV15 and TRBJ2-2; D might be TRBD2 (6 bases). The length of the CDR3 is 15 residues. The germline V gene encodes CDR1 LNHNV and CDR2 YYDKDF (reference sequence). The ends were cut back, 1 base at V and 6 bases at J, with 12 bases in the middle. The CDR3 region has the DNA TGTGCCACCAGCAGAGGGTGGGGGGAGGCCGGGGAGCTGTTTTTT. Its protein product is CATSRGWGEAGELFF.

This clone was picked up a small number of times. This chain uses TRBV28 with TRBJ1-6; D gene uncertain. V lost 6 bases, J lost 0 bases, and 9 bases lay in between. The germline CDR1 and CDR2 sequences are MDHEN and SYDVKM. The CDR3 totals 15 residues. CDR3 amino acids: CASSELGSYNSPLHF. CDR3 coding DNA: TGTGCCAGCAGCGAACTAGGCTCCTATAATTCACCCCTCCACTTT.